The clone carrying this T cell receptor beta chain was recorded at least ten times. The data stem from a study of T cells after yellow fever vaccination. The CDR3 totals 14 residues. Between the trimmed V and J ends, which lost 1 base and 8 bases, there was a span of 14 bases. Germline-derived CDR1 and CDR2 are SGHTA and FQGNSA. Production of TCR cDNA was by 5'RACE template switching, which also added a universal primer site and UMIs. TCRdb re-analysed the 5' RACE reads in MiXCR, keeping a single row per CDR3 protein. This sample yields some 300,000 distinct CDR3 sequences, of which 7% to 9% are seen a single time; roughly 15% belongs to the top ten.

The chain couples TRBV7-2 to TRBJ1-2, with D perhaps TRBD1 (5 bases). The sequenced sample was PBMCs, obtained 35 to 50 days after the first yellow fever vaccination. This TCR derives from a man between 18 and 35 years old who received the YFV17D yellow fever vaccine. The CDR3 loop reads CASSLVTGEGGYTF. DNA for the CDR3: TGTGCCAGCAGCTTAGTTACGGGAGAGGGGGGCTACACCTTC.